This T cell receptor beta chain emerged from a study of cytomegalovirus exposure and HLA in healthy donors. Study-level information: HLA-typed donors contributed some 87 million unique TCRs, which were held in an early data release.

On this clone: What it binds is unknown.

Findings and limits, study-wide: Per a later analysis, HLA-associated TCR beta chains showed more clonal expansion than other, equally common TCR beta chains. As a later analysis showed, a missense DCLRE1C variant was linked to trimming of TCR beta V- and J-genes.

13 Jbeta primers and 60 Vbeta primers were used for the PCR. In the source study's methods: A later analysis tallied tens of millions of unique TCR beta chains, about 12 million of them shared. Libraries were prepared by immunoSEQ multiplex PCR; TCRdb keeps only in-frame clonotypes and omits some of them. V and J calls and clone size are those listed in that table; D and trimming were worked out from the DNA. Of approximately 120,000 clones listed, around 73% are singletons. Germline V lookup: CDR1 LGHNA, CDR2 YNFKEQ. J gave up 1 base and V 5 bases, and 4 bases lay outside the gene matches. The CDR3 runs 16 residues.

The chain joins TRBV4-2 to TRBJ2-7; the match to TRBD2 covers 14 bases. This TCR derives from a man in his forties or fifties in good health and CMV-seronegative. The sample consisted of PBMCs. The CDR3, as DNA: TGTGCCAGCAGCGTTGGGACTAGCGGGGGATCCTACGAGCAGTACTTC. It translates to CASSVGTSGGSYEQYF.